A selection of T cell receptor beta chains follows, all from one sample in a study of blood T cell repertoires in COVID-19. The table came from immunoSEQ multiplex PCR; TCRdb's copy has only in-frame clones and leaves some out. The sample shows 52,000 or so clones, about 91% of them seen only once. Sequencing input: peripheral blood. The receptors here all came from a man aged 35 to 55 with COVID-19, enrolled during active disease. Both conserved end residues are part of each CDR3. Fields, in order: CDR3 protein, CDR3 DNA, V gene, D gene, J gene, clone size, CDR3 length. D genes are given only for firm matches. The size of a clone is reported for some rows only, either as once, few or many, or as a class for expanded clones.

CDR3aa: CAIRDRDSPLHF; CDR3nt: TGTGCCATCCGGGACAGGGATTCACCCCTCCACTTT; v_gene: TRBV10-3; d_gene: TRBD1; j_gene: TRBJ1-6; abundance: NA; len: 12
CDR3aa: CASRVERGADTQYF; CDR3nt: TGTGCCAGCAGAGTAGAGCGGGGTGCAGATACGCAGTATTTT; v_gene: TRBV4-2; d_gene: TRBD2; j_gene: TRBJ2-3; abundance: few; len: 14
CDR3aa: CASSHGGAGSGYEQYF; CDR3nt: TGTGCCAGCAGCCATGGGGGGGCGGGCTCAGGCTACGAGCAGTACTTC; v_gene: TRBV14; d_gene: NA; j_gene: TRBJ2-7; abundance: NA; len: 16
CDR3aa: CASSSRGPNSPLHF; CDR3nt: TGTGCCAGCAGCTCCAGGGGGCCGAATTCACCCCTCCACTTT; v_gene: TRBV3-1/TRBV3-2; d_gene: TRBD1; j_gene: TRBJ1-6; abundance: NA; len: 14
CDR3aa: CAIKLEVGAVNTEAFF; CDR3nt: TGTGCCATCAAGCTCGAGGTGGGGGCAGTCAACACTGAAGCTTTCTTT; v_gene: TRBV10-3; d_gene: NA; j_gene: TRBJ1-1; abundance: NA; len: 16
CDR3aa: CASSFTGGPTDTQYF; CDR3nt: TGTGCCAGCAGTTTTACGGGAGGCCCCACAGATACGCAGTATTTT; v_gene: TRBV27; d_gene: TRBD2; j_gene: TRBJ2-3; abundance: NA; len: 15
CDR3aa: CASSLSGLPLEDTQYF; CDR3nt: TGTGCCAGCAGCTTAAGCGGTTTACCCCTTGAAGATACGCAGTATTTT; v_gene: TRBV7-9; d_gene: NA; j_gene: TRBJ2-3; abundance: NA; len: 16
CDR3aa: CAWSPTQETQYF; CDR3nt: TGTGCCTGGAGTCCTACGCAAGAGACCCAGTACTTC; v_gene: TRBV30; d_gene: NA; j_gene: TRBJ2-5; abundance: NA; len: 12
CDR3aa: CASIPRGWGLNTEAFF; CDR3nt: TGTGCCAGCATCCCGCGGGGGTGGGGGTTGAACACTGAAGCTTTCTTT; v_gene: TRBV28; d_gene: NA; j_gene: TRBJ1-1; abundance: NA; len: 16
CDR3aa: CSVRSGTQYF; CDR3nt: TGCAGCGTGAGATCCGGGACCCAGTACTTC; v_gene: TRBV29-1; d_gene: NA; j_gene: TRBJ2-5; abundance: NA; len: 10
CDR3aa: CASSEEGAGRRYNEQFF; CDR3nt: TGTGCCAGCAGTGAAGAGGGGGCCGGACGCAGGTACAATGAGCAGTTCTTC; v_gene: TRBV6-1; d_gene: TRBD1; j_gene: TRBJ2-1; abundance: NA; len: 17
CDR3aa: CASSQVRFSLAGGPSDTQYF; CDR3nt: TGTGCCAGCAGCCAAGTCCGGTTCTCCTTAGCGGGAGGGCCCTCAGATACGCAGTATTTT; v_gene: TRBV3-1/TRBV3-2; d_gene: TRBD2; j_gene: TRBJ2-3; abundance: once; len: 20
CDR3aa: CASSKRLTNTGELFF; CDR3nt: TGTGCCAGCAGCAAACGACTGACGAACACCGGGGAGCTGTTTTTT; v_gene: TRBV21-1; d_gene: NA; j_gene: TRBJ2-2; abundance: NA; len: 15
CDR3aa: CASSWGLPGQGAGDQPQHF; CDR3nt: TGTGCCAGCAGCTGGGGATTGCCGGGACAGGGTGCTGGGGATCAGCCCCAGCATTTT; v_gene: TRBV5-5; d_gene: TRBD1; j_gene: TRBJ1-5; abundance: NA; len: 19
CDR3aa: CASSATPLNEQFF; CDR3nt: TGTGCCAGCAGCGCCACTCCGTTAAATGAGCAGTTCTTC; v_gene: TRBV13; d_gene: NA; j_gene: TRBJ2-1; abundance: NA; len: 13
CDR3aa: CASSPRFTSGGAYNEQFF; CDR3nt: TGCGCCAGCAGCCCCCGTTTTACTAGCGGGGGGGCCTACAATGAGCAGTTCTTC; v_gene: TRBV4-1; d_gene: TRBD2; j_gene: TRBJ2-1; abundance: NA; len: 18
CDR3aa: CACEGRGSYNSPLHF; CDR3nt: TGTGCCTGCGAAGGTCGAGGCTCCTATAATTCACCCCTCCACTTT; v_gene: TRBV30; d_gene: NA; j_gene: TRBJ1-6; abundance: few; len: 15
CDR3aa: CASSQAGESTNEKLFF; CDR3nt: TGTGCCAGCAGCCAAGCGGGAGAGTCAACTAATGAAAAACTGTTTTTT; v_gene: TRBV3-1/TRBV3-2; d_gene: NA; j_gene: TRBJ1-4; abundance: NA; len: 16
CDR3aa: CASSMTPGQGVNYGYTF; CDR3nt: TGCGCCAGCAGCATGACTCCGGGACAGGGGGTAAACTATGGCTACACCTTC; v_gene: TRBV5-1; d_gene: TRBD1; j_gene: TRBJ1-2; abundance: NA; len: 17
CDR3aa: CASRTSGSKNEQFF; CDR3nt: TGTGCCAGCCGGACTAGCGGGAGTAAAAATGAGCAGTTCTTC; v_gene: TRBV19; d_gene: TRBD2; j_gene: TRBJ2-1; abundance: NA; len: 14
CDR3aa: CASARTLYNEQFF; CDR3nt: TGTGCCAGCGCGAGGACTTTATACAATGAGCAGTTCTTC; v_gene: TRBV2; d_gene: NA; j_gene: TRBJ2-1; abundance: NA; len: 13
CDR3aa: CASSLEGYPGGAGYNEQFF; CDR3nt: TGTGCCAGCAGCTTAGAGGGCTACCCGGGGGGCGCCGGCTACAATGAGCAGTTCTTC; v_gene: TRBV11-2; d_gene: NA; j_gene: TRBJ2-1; abundance: few; len: 19
CDR3aa: CAISLTLGTSDYNEQFF; CDR3nt: TGTGCCATCAGTCTAACCCTCGGGACTAGTGACTACAATGAGCAGTTCTTC; v_gene: TRBV10-3; d_gene: TRBD2; j_gene: TRBJ2-1; abundance: NA; len: 17
CDR3aa: CAWSVGAGSRKTIYF; CDR3nt: TGTGCCTGGAGTGTAGGGGCGGGAAGCCGGAAGACCATATATTTT; v_gene: TRBV30; d_gene: NA; j_gene: TRBJ1-3; abundance: NA; len: 15
CDR3aa: CASSSHPGLLYGYTF; CDR3nt: TGTGCCAGTAGTTCCCACCCGGGTCTTCTCTATGGCTACACCTTC; v_gene: TRBV19; d_gene: NA; j_gene: TRBJ1-2; abundance: few; len: 15
CDR3aa: CASSFEQGPYGYTF; CDR3nt: TGCGCCAGCAGCTTTGAACAGGGGCCCTATGGCTACACCTTC; v_gene: TRBV5-1; d_gene: TRBD1; j_gene: TRBJ1-2; abundance: NA; len: 14
CDR3aa: CASGVADTQYF; CDR3nt: TGTGCCAGTGGAGTAGCAGATACGCAGTATTTT; v_gene: TRBV27; d_gene: NA; j_gene: TRBJ2-3; abundance: once; len: 11
CDR3aa: CASSQEAQVDEKLFF; CDR3nt: TGTGCCAGCAGCCAAGAGGCCCAGGTGGATGAAAAACTGTTTTTT; v_gene: TRBV4-2; d_gene: NA; j_gene: TRBJ1-4; abundance: NA; len: 15
CDR3aa: CASSPRQDTGELFF; CDR3nt: TGCGCCAGCAGCCCCCGACAAGACACCGGGGAGCTGTTTTTT; v_gene: TRBV4-1; d_gene: NA; j_gene: TRBJ2-2; abundance: NA; len: 14
CDR3aa: CASSLATWGLHGLSGANVLTF; CDR3nt: TGTGCCAGCAGCTTAGCGACCTGGGGCCTTCACGGGCTCTCTGGGGCCAACGTCCTGACTTTC; v_gene: TRBV7-2; d_gene: NA; j_gene: TRBJ2-6; abundance: once; len: 21
CDR3aa: CASSYSGRGGETQYF; CDR3nt: TGTGCCAGCAGTTACTCGGGGCGTGGTGGAGAGACCCAGTACTTC; v_gene: TRBV6-5; d_gene: NA; j_gene: TRBJ2-5; abundance: NA; len: 15
CDR3aa: CASSEGQGYPNYGYTF; CDR3nt: TGTGCCAGCAGTGAAGGACAGGGGTACCCTAACTATGGCTACACCTTC; v_gene: TRBV6-1; d_gene: TRBD1; j_gene: TRBJ1-2; abundance: NA; len: 16
CDR3aa: CAWSRPGQDSPLHF; CDR3nt: TGTGCCTGGAGTAGGCCAGGGCAAGATTCACCCCTCCACTTT; v_gene: TRBV30; d_gene: NA; j_gene: TRBJ1-6; abundance: NA; len: 14
CDR3aa: CASSLARHQGNYEQYF; CDR3nt: TGTGCCAGCAGCTTAGCCAGACACCAGGGCAACTACGAGCAGTACTTC; v_gene: TRBV7-9; d_gene: NA; j_gene: TRBJ2-7; abundance: few; len: 16
CDR3aa: CASSQETGGWSGYTF; CDR3nt: TGCGCCAGCAGCCAAGAAACAGGGGGCTGGAGTGGCTACACCTTC; v_gene: TRBV4-1; d_gene: TRBD1; j_gene: TRBJ1-2; abundance: NA; len: 15
CDR3aa: CASSPTGYETQYF; CDR3nt: TGTGCCAGCAGTCCTACAGGGTACGAGACCCAGTACTTC; v_gene: TRBV12-3/TRBV12-4; d_gene: NA; j_gene: TRBJ2-5; abundance: NA; len: 13
CDR3aa: CASSQGGDAYEQYF; CDR3nt: TGTGCCAGCAGCCAAGGCGGGGACGCCTACGAGCAGTACTTC; v_gene: TRBV4-2; d_gene: NA; j_gene: TRBJ2-7; abundance: NA; len: 14
CDR3aa: CASSPGGDEKLFF; CDR3nt: TGCGCCAGCAGCCCAGGAGGGGACGAAAAACTGTTTTTT; v_gene: TRBV4-1; d_gene: NA; j_gene: TRBJ1-4; abundance: NA; len: 13
CDR3aa: CASSLAGRGRITGELFF; CDR3nt: TGTGCCAGCAGCTTAGCGGGGCGGGGGAGAATCACCGGGGAGCTGTTTTTT; v_gene: TRBV7-2; d_gene: TRBD2; j_gene: TRBJ2-2; abundance: NA; len: 17
CDR3aa: CASSESLAALTPFKNIQYF; CDR3nt: TGTGCCAGCAGTGAATCACTAGCGGCCCTTACTCCATTCAAAAACATTCAGTACTTC; v_gene: TRBV2; d_gene: TRBD2; j_gene: TRBJ2-4; abundance: NA; len: 19
CDR3aa: CASSSSGVGATDTQYF; CDR3nt: TGTGCCAGCAGCTCCTCCGGGGTGGGGGCCACAGATACGCAGTATTTT; v_gene: TRBV7-9; d_gene: NA; j_gene: TRBJ2-3; abundance: once; len: 16
CDR3aa: CASSEGADTQYF; CDR3nt: TGTGCCAGCAGTGAGGGCGCAGATACGCAGTATTTT; v_gene: TRBV12-3/TRBV12-4; d_gene: NA; j_gene: TRBJ2-3; abundance: NA; len: 12
CDR3aa: CASSSVTGGAGEQYF; CDR3nt: TGTGCCAGCAGCTCAGTGACAGGGGGCGCGGGGGAGCAGTACTTC; v_gene: TRBV7-8; d_gene: TRBD1; j_gene: TRBJ2-7; abundance: NA; len: 15
CDR3aa: CASSGGLAGVGVQYF; CDR3nt: TGCGCCAGCAGCGGGGGACTAGCGGGAGTCGGGGTGCAGTACTTC; v_gene: TRBV5-1; d_gene: TRBD2; j_gene: TRBJ2-7; abundance: NA; len: 15
CDR3aa: CASSEGQGRQYF; CDR3nt: TGTGCCAGCAGTGAAGGGCAGGGGAGGCAGTATTTT; v_gene: TRBV2; d_gene: NA; j_gene: TRBJ2-3; abundance: NA; len: 12
CDR3aa: CASSLAQGGNTEAFF; CDR3nt: TGTGCCAGCAGCTTAGCGCAGGGGGGGAACACTGAAGCTTTCTTT; v_gene: TRBV7-9; d_gene: TRBD1; j_gene: TRBJ1-1; abundance: NA; len: 15
CDR3aa: CASSHDRVWLSPLHF; CDR3nt: TGTGCCAGCAGCCATGACAGGGTATGGCTTTCACCCCTCCACTTT; v_gene: TRBV11-2; d_gene: TRBD1; j_gene: TRBJ1-6; abundance: NA; len: 15
CDR3aa: CASSGGQIQETQYF; CDR3nt: TGTGCCAGCAGCGGGGGACAGATCCAAGAGACCCAGTACTTC; v_gene: TRBV5-4; d_gene: TRBD1; j_gene: TRBJ2-5; abundance: NA; len: 14
CDR3aa: CASSFAAGVTGELFF; CDR3nt: TGTGCCAGCAGTTTTGCGGCGGGAGTCACCGGGGAGCTGTTTTTT; v_gene: TRBV27; d_gene: TRBD2; j_gene: TRBJ2-2; abundance: NA; len: 15
CDR3aa: CASSVASGGGGYSYEYEQYF; CDR3nt: TGCGCCAGCAGTGTGGCCTCGGGAGGGGGGGGTTACTCTTATGAATACGAGCAGTACTTC; v_gene: TRBV10-1; d_gene: TRBD2; j_gene: TRBJ2-7; abundance: NA; len: 20
CDR3aa: CASSHTGTSGSTDTQYF; CDR3nt: TGCGCCAGCAGCCATACGGGGACTAGCGGGAGCACAGATACGCAGTATTTT; v_gene: TRBV4-1; d_gene: TRBD2; j_gene: TRBJ2-3; abundance: NA; len: 17
CDR3aa: CASSKDAGRGTEAFF; CDR3nt: TGTGCCAGCAGCAAAGACGCAGGGCGGGGCACTGAAGCTTTCTTT; v_gene: TRBV21-1; d_gene: NA; j_gene: TRBJ1-1; abundance: NA; len: 15
CDR3aa: CASSFILAGRTDTQYF; CDR3nt: TGTGCCAGCAGCTTTATACTAGCGGGGCGCACAGATACGCAGTATTTT; v_gene: TRBV7-9; d_gene: TRBD2; j_gene: TRBJ2-3; abundance: once; len: 16
CDR3aa: CASAPGQVGGYNEQFF; CDR3nt: TGTGCTAGTGCTCCCGGTCAGGTAGGTGGGTACAATGAGCAGTTCTTC; v_gene: TRBV12-5; d_gene: NA; j_gene: TRBJ2-1; abundance: NA; len: 16
CDR3aa: CASSGGLAGGGTDTQYF; CDR3nt: TGTGCCAGCAGCGGGGGACTAGCGGGGGGAGGCACAGATACGCAGTATTTT; v_gene: TRBV9; d_gene: TRBD2; j_gene: TRBJ2-3; abundance: NA; len: 17
CDR3aa: CASSFGGTSGRATYNEQFF; CDR3nt: TGTGCCAGCAGCTTCGGTGGGACTAGCGGGAGGGCCACCTACAATGAGCAGTTCTTC; v_gene: TRBV7-9; d_gene: TRBD2; j_gene: TRBJ2-1; abundance: NA; len: 19
CDR3aa: CAISESLSADTQYF; CDR3nt: TGTGCCATCAGTGAGTCCTTATCGGCAGATACGCAGTATTTT; v_gene: TRBV10-3; d_gene: NA; j_gene: TRBJ2-3; abundance: NA; len: 14
CDR3aa: CASSMRGEVQPQHF; CDR3nt: TGTGCCAGTAGTATGAGAGGGGAGGTTCAGCCCCAGCATTTT; v_gene: TRBV19; d_gene: NA; j_gene: TRBJ1-5; abundance: few; len: 14
CDR3aa: CASSYPVGGGPYNEQFF; CDR3nt: TGCGCCAGCAGCTACCCTGTCGGGGGGGGACCATACAATGAGCAGTTCTTC; v_gene: TRBV5-1; d_gene: TRBD2; j_gene: TRBJ2-1; abundance: NA; len: 17
CDR3aa: CASSVGDRDSGEQYF; CDR3nt: TGTGCCAGCAGCGTAGGGGACAGGGATTCAGGCGAGCAGTACTTC; v_gene: TRBV9; d_gene: TRBD1; j_gene: TRBJ2-7; abundance: NA; len: 15